This T cell receptor beta chain was captured in a study of cytomegalovirus exposure and HLA in healthy donors. Trimming took 4 bases from V and 3 from J; bases not matched to a gene: 7. The CDR3 totals 17 residues. Germline-derived CDR1 and CDR2 are SGHAT and FQNNGV. The PCR contained 60 Vbeta and 13 Jbeta primers. Clones were read by immunoSEQ multiplex PCR, and TCRdb kept only the in-frame ones, dropping some. The table lists 95,000 to 150,000 clones, over 60% of them singletons, with roughly 8.2% in the top ten. A word on this clone: What it recognizes is unknown.

Findings and caveats of the study: About 87% or about 30% of the time was how often most TCR beta V segments were productive, according to an earlier analysis. CMV serostatus alone was available as immune exposure information.

The chain carries TRBV11-2 and TRBJ2-2; 11 nucleotides line up with TRBD2. This TCR came from a middle-aged woman in good health and CMV-seropositive. The sample was PBMCs. The CDR3 nucleotides read TGTGCCAGCAGCTCCCAAGGGACTAGCGGATACACCGGGGAGCTGTTTTTT. This encodes CASSSQGTSGYTGELFF.